One T cell receptor beta chain is described in this entry. There is no known antigen for this receptor. Per-base quality was not reported, and no clone a single base away is much larger than it. In the prospective study, participants were about 18 to 100 years old, resided in around 25 geographic areas of the United States, and were enrolled through a virtual design. Cohort assignment in the prospective study relied on participant-reported clinical history from a screening survey and a study questionnaire. Recovered participants in ImmuneRACE Cohort 3 were defined as having two consecutive negative NP/OP PCR tests, clearance from a healthcare professional, or resolution of symptoms. Mobile phlebotomists in the prospective study collected whole blood, serum and a nasopharyngeal or oropharyngeal swab from every participant. Prospective study participants could optionally give additional blood draws and questionnaires over a roughly two-month period. Blood samples from the prospective study were shipped frozen or at room temperature prior to DNA extraction.

TCRbeta CDR3 regions were amplified from genomic DNA using the immunoSEQ Assay, a bias-controlled multiplex PCR. In the source study's methods: The number of nucleated cells in each sample was estimated by amplification of reference gene primers within the assay. To quantify the absolute abundance of each unique TCRbeta CDR3 rearrangement, sequence reads were collapsed and filtered. For each sample, productive Simpson clonality was calculated as the square root of Simpson's diversity index over productive rearrangements. This is the immuneACCESS table as TCRdb keeps it, with only in-frame sequences that have V and J called. A part of the clones is gone; compared with another copy, unresolved V genes explain less than half, and the rest is unexplained. From that table come the V and J calls and clone size; the DNA was used to work out D and trimming. The sample table lists about 330,000 clones, approximately 89% of them with a count of one. Roughly 5.2% of the sample comes from the top ten.

The CDR1 and CDR2 encoded by the germline V gene (reference sequence) are SGHNT and YYREEE. From cysteine to phenylalanine, the CDR3 is 17 amino acids long. Only CDR3 DNA remains: 51 bases, in frame from the first base. The junction carries 18 bases between V and J, which are trimmed by 2 bases and 0 bases respectively. The sample belongs to a study of blood T cell repertoires in COVID-19 (dated by TCRdb to about 2020). For context, the study as a whole: The collaborator samples originated in the United States, Italy and Spain and spanned the acute and convalescent phases of COVID-19. The material from the prospective study consisted of cDNA or gDNA derived from T cells, B-cell-depleted T cells, or PBMCs. The dataset comprised deeply sampled blood TCRbeta repertoires from subjects exposed to, actively infected with, or recovered from COVID-19. The repertoires were released in a freely available public database meant as a resource for research on the immune response to SARS-CoV-2. The samples were drawn from the first 160 participants of the ongoing ImmuneRACE study and from some 1,300 subjects provided by 6 global collaborators. Sample metadata almost always included a de-identified subject ID, COVID-19 status, age in years and sex. Where available, HLA class I and class II types were taken from metadata supplied by the sample provider and were not determined by assay-based typing. Results the study describes overall, beyond this receptor: The amount of clinical and demographic metadata varied by source and participant and was provided uncurated.

The sequence was obtained from a woman in her thirties who had recovered from COVID-19. Sequencing used PBMCs or T cells enriched from blood (not recorded which). The rearrangement combines TRBV5-4 with TRBJ2-7, with the identity of the D gene unclear. The CDR3 sequence is CASSFGGRPTISYEQYF. At the DNA level, the sequence is TGTGCCAGCAGCTTCGGTGGCAGACCTACTATCTCCTACGAGCAGTACTTC.